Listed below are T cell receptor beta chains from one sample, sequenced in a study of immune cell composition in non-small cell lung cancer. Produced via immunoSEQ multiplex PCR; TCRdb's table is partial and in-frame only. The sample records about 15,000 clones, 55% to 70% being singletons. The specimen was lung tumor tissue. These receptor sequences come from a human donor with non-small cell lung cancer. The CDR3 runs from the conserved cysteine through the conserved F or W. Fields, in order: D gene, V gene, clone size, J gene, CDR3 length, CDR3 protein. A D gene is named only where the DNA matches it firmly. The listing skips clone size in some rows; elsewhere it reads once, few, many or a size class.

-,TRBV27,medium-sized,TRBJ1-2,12,CASRARSYGYTF
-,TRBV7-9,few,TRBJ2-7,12,CASSLGVYEQYF
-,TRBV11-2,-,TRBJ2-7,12,CASSPRTYEQYF
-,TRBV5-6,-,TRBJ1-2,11,CASRGSYGYTF
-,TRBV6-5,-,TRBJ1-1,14,CASSYRGVNTEAFF
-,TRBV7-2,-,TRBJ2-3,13,CASSDQGPDTQYF
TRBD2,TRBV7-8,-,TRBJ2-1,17,CASSLAPSGGEDNEQFF
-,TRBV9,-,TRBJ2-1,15,CASSVLAWGINEQFF
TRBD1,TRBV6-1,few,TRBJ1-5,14,CASSGGTVNQPQHF
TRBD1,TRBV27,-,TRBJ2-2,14,CASSLDRVAGELFF
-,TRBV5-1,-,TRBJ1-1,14,CASSLDGGNTEAFF
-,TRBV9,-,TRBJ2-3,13,CASSAGTADTQYF
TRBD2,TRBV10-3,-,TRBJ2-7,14,CAITGGGPIYEQYF